This is a list of T cell receptor beta chains from one sample in a study of shared clonotypes between healthy human individuals. The method was immunoSEQ multiplex PCR; TCRdb's version includes in-frame clones alone and lacks a portion of them. The data contain roughly 400,000 clones, 96% of them singletons. The sample comprised memory CD8+ T cells sorted from blood. Receptors originate from a man aged 25-40 years in good health. Each CDR3 is given with its conserved first and last residue. The D gene is left open where the match is weak. Not every row has a clone size; where given, it reads once, few, many or a size class.

d_call: TRBD2
j_call: TRBJ2-5
clone_size: -
v_call: TRBV5-4
cdr3_nt: TGTGCCAGCAGCCCAATACTAGCGGGAGGTTGGGAGACCCAGTACTTC
cdr3_aa: CASSPILAGGWETQYF

d_call: -
j_call: TRBJ2-7
clone_size: few
v_call: TRBV5-6
cdr3_nt: TGTGCCAGCAGCTTACCGGGCTACGAGCAGTACTTC
cdr3_aa: CASSLPGYEQYF

d_call: -
j_call: TRBJ2-7
clone_size: once
v_call: TRBV7-8
cdr3_nt: TGTGCCAGCAGCTCGATGGGGGCCGGGAGCCACACCTACGAGCAGTACTTC
cdr3_aa: CASSSMGAGSHTYEQYF

d_call: -
j_call: TRBJ2-3
clone_size: -
v_call: TRBV19
cdr3_nt: TGTGCCAGTAGTATAAGACAAACCACAGATACGCAGTATTTT
cdr3_aa: CASSIRQTTDTQYF

d_call: TRBD1
j_call: TRBJ1-1
clone_size: -
v_call: TRBV5-4
cdr3_nt: TGTGCCAGCAGCGTGGGACAGGTCAACACTGAAGCTTTCTTT
cdr3_aa: CASSVGQVNTEAFF

d_call: -
j_call: TRBJ1-2
clone_size: -
v_call: TRBV27
cdr3_nt: TGTGCCAGCAGTTCTGGCGGCCCCTATGGCTACACCTTC
cdr3_aa: CASSSGGPYGYTF

d_call: -
j_call: TRBJ1-5
clone_size: once
v_call: TRBV28
cdr3_nt: TGTGCCAGCAGTTTACAATATAGCAATCAGCCCCAGCATTTT
cdr3_aa: CASSLQYSNQPQHF

d_call: -
j_call: TRBJ1-4
clone_size: -
v_call: TRBV6-1
cdr3_nt: TGTGCCAGCAGTGAAATGGGGCCCAGGGAAAAACTGTTTTTT
cdr3_aa: CASSEMGPREKLFF

d_call: -
j_call: TRBJ1-5
clone_size: -
v_call: TRBV2
cdr3_nt: TGTGCCAGCAGTGACACCAATAGCAATCAGCCCCAGCATTTT
cdr3_aa: CASSDTNSNQPQHF

d_call: TRBD1
j_call: TRBJ1-4
clone_size: -
v_call: TRBV5-5
cdr3_nt: TGTGCCAGCAGCTTTACCGGGACAGGGGGGGAAAAACTGTTTTTT
cdr3_aa: CASSFTGTGGEKLFF

d_call: -
j_call: TRBJ1-4
clone_size: -
v_call: TRBV2
cdr3_nt: TGTGCCAGCAGAGACCGGGACGAAGACGAAAAACTGTTTTTT
cdr3_aa: CASRDRDEDEKLFF

d_call: -
j_call: TRBJ1-1
clone_size: -
v_call: TRBV29-1
cdr3_nt: TGCAGCGTTGCGCACGGCACCTCTACTGAAGCTTTCTTT
cdr3_aa: CSVAHGTSTEAFF

d_call: TRBD1
j_call: TRBJ2-5
clone_size: once
v_call: TRBV6-5
cdr3_nt: TGTGCCAGCAGCCAGGACAGGGGTTCAGAGACCCAGTACTTC
cdr3_aa: CASSQDRGSETQYF

d_call: -
j_call: TRBJ2-3
clone_size: -
v_call: TRBV5-6
cdr3_nt: TGTGCCAGCAGCTTGGACCTCTACACAGATACGCAGTATTTT
cdr3_aa: CASSLDLYTDTQYF